What follows are 11 T cell receptor beta chains derived from one specimen sequenced in a study of T cell repertoires in cytomegalovirus infection. MiXCR was run by TCRdb on the reads, yielding one entry per CDR3 protein. Among about 400,000 distinct CDR3 sequences, about a sixth were seen once, and the ten largest hold 8.5% to 10%. The specimen sequenced was PBMCs. The receptors were gathered from a human donor in good health (CMV status not recorded). Some clones in this sample may be carry-over from other donors' samples.

This clonotype was recorded at least ten times. V gene TRBV7-8 combines with J gene TRBJ1-6; 7 bases are a match to TRBD1. V lost 5 bases, J lost 0 bases, and 10 bases stayed unmatched. Germline CDR1 SGHVS, CDR2 FQNEAQ. The CDR3 runs 18 residues. The CDR3 DNA reads TGTGCCAGCAGCCCACCGAACAGGGGTCCCTCCTATAATTCACCCCTCCACTTT. Amino acids: CASSPPNRGPSYNSPLHF.

In its sample, this clonotype was seen a few times. This chain connects TRBV4-3 to TRBJ2-1, with D perhaps TRBD1 or TRBD2 (5 bases each). The CDR3 runs 16 residues. Trimming removed 2 bases from V and 6 bases from J, with 17 bases in between. Germline V lookup: CDR1 LGHNA, CDR2 YSLEER. CDR3 in amino acids: CASSQTADTPLNEQFF. The CDR3 DNA is TGCGCCAGCAGCCAAACAGCGGACACTCCTCTCAATGAGCAGTTCTTC.

The chain joins TRBV7-8 to TRBJ1-1; TRBD1 is a possible D gene (5 bases). V was cut by 2 bases and J by 3 bases, with 10 bases left in between. The CDR3 runs 14 residues. CDR1 and CDR2 from the germline V gene are SGHVS and FQNEAQ. CDR3 sequence (DNA): TGTGCCAGCAGCTTACAGGGTATCGACACTGAAGCTTTCTTT. Encoded protein: CASSLQGIDTEAFF.

The chain employs TRBV4-1 and TRBJ1-2; maybe TRBD1 (5 bases). Germline CDR1 reads MGHRA; CDR2 reads YSYEKL. The V end was cut by 3 bases, the J end by 1 base, with 9 bases between. The CDR3 contains 14 residues. The CDR3 bases are TGCGCCAGCAGCCATCCCCAGGGTAACTATGGCTACACCTTC. Protein product: CASSHPQGNYGYTF.

This chain uses TRBV12-3 or TRBV12-4 with TRBJ2-2; 10 bases fit TRBD2. This CDR3 spans 20 amino acids. Losses at the gene ends were 6 bases for V and 1 base for J; bases not matched to a gene: 17. CDR3 nucleotide sequence: TGTGCCAGCAGACGATCAGCGGGAGGGCTTTCGAATAGGAACACCGGGGAGCTGTTTTTT. Protein product: CASRRSAGGLSNRNTGELFF.

There are a few counts of this clonotype. The CDR3 sequence: CASSWQGPNEQFF. In nucleotides, the CDR3 is TGTGCCAGCAGCTGGCAGGGTCCCAATGAGCAGTTCTTC. The chain recombines TRBV11-3 with TRBJ2-1; weak D call: TRBD1 (5 bases). The V gene lost 4 bases and the J gene lost 6 bases, with 10 bases spanning the gap. The CDR3 extends over 13 amino acids. Germline assignment: CDR1 SGHNT and CDR2 YENEEA.

This sequence joins TRBV7-8 and TRBJ1-1; weak D call: TRBD1 (6 bases). The CDR3 runs 15 residues. V lost 6 bases to trimming and J lost 7 bases, with 21 bases between them. CDR1 and CDR2 (germline): SGHVS, FQNEAQ. CDR3 nucleotide sequence: TGTGCCAGCAGAAACTCCCAGGGGCAGTCAGGTGAAGCTTTCTTT. This codes for CASRNSQGQSGEAFF.

This clonotype was seen ten or more times. V gene TRBV27 combines with J gene TRBJ2-3; 7 positions match TRBD2. The CDR3 totals 14 residues. With 3 bases clipped from V and 5 bases from J, the junction kept 5 bases outside the gene matches. Germline V CDR1 and CDR2: MNHEY, SMNVEV (reference sequence). The chain's CDR3 is CASSFGGGVDTQYF. The CDR3 region has the DNA TGTGCCAGCAGTTTTGGCGGGGGAGTAGATACGCAGTATTTT.

The table lists this clonotype with a few counts. The V and J genes are TRBV7-9 and TRBJ2-5; TRBD2 matches at 7 bases. CDR1 is SEHNR, CDR2 FQNEAQ, per germline (reference sequence). This CDR3 spans 15 amino acids. Trimming took 5 bases from V and 5 from J; bases not matched to a gene: 11. The CDR3: CASSASRDYTETQYF. DNA of the CDR3: TGTGCCAGCAGCGCGAGCCGGGACTACACTGAGACCCAGTACTTC. The full variable domain, completed using reference TRBV7-9 and TRBJ2-5, is DTGVSQNPRHKITKRGQNVTFRCDPISEHNRLYWYRQTLGQGPEFLTYFQNEAQLEKSRLLSDRFSAERPKGSFSTLEIQRTEQGDSAMYLCASSASRDYTETQYFGPGTRLLVL.

This clonotype was observed many times. The J gene is TRBJ1-4, the V gene TRBV4-1; D gene uncertain. V was trimmed by 4 bases and J by 3 bases, leaving 15 bases between them. This CDR3 contains 16 residues. Germline CDR1 MGHRA, CDR2 YSYEKL. The CDR3 region is CASSLHGQAANEKLFF. Written as DNA, the CDR3 is TGCGCCAGCAGCCTACACGGGCAGGCGGCTAATGAAAAACTGTTTTTT.

There are a few counts of this clonotype. The chain employs TRBV6-1 and TRBJ1-5; D gene unclear. Germline V CDR1 and CDR2: MNHNS, SASEGT. V shed 2 bases and J shed 0 bases, with 11 bases lying between them. The CDR3 runs 16 residues. The CDR3 DNA reads as TGTGCCAGCAGTGAAAGACACCAATATAGCAATCAGCCCCAGCATTTT. Protein: CASSERHQYSNQPQHF.